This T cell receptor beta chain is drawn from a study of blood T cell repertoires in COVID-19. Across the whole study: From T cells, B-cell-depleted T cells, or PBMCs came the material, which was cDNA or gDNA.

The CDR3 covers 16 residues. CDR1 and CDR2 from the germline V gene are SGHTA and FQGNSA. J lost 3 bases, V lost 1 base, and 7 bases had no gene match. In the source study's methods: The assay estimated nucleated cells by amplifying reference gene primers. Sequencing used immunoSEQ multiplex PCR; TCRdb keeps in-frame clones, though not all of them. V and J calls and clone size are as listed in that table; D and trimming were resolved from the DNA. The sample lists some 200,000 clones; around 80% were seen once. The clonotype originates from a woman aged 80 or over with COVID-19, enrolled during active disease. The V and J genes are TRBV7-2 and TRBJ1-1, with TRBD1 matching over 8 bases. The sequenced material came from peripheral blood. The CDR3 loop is CASSLGGAGGYTEAFF. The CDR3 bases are TGTGCCAGCAGCTTAGGGGGGGCAGGGGGCTACACTGAAGCTTTCTTT.